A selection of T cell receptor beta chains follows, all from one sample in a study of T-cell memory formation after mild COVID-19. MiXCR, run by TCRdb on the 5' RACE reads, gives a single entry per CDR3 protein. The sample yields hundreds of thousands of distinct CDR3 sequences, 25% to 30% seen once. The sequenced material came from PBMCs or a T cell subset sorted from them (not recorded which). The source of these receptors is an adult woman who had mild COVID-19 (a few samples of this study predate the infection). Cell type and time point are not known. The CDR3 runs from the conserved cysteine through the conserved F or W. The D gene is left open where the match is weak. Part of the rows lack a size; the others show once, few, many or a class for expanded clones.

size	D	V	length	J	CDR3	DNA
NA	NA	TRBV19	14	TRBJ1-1	CASRARRGNTEAFF	TGTGCCAGTAGGGCTCGCAGGGGGAACACTGAAGCTTTCTTT
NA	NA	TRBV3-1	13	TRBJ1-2	CASSQTAANGYTF	TGTGCCAGCAGCCAAACGGCAGCTAATGGCTACACCTTC
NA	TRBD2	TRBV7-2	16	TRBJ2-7	CASSLGPSGSRSEQYF	TGTGCCAGCAGCTTAGGGCCTAGCGGGAGCCGAAGCGAGCAGTACTTC
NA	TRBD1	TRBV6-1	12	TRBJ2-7	CASRDRLYEQYF	TGTGCCAGCCGGGACAGGCTATACGAGCAGTACTTC
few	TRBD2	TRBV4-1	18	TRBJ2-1	CASSQALAGVAGHNEQFF	TGCGCCAGCAGCCAAGCTCTAGCGGGGGTTGCGGGGCACAATGAGCAGTTCTTC
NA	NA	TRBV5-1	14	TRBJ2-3	CASSLTRSADTQYF	TGCGCCAGCAGCTTGACGCGGAGCGCAGATACGCAGTATTTT
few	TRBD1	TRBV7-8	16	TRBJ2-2	CASSSQGQGYTGELFF	TGTGCCAGCAGCTCACAAGGACAGGGGTATACCGGGGAGCTGTTTTTT
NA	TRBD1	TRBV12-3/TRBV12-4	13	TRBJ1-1	CASSPQGVNKAFF	TGTGCCAGCAGCCCGCAGGGGGTTAATAAAGCTTTCTTT
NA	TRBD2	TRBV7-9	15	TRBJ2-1	CASSYTSGFGNEQFF	TGTGCCAGCAGCTATACTAGCGGGTTTGGGAATGAGCAGTTCTTC
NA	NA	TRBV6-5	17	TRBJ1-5	CASSSRRTVYSNQPQHF	TGTGCCAGCAGTTCTAGAAGGACGGTTTATAGCAATCAGCCCCAGCATTTT
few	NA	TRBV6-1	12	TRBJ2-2	CASTRGRGELFF	TGTGCCAGCACCCGGGGCCGAGGGGAGCTGTTTTTT
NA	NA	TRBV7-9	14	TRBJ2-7	CASSSTTRSYEQYF	TGTGCCAGCAGCTCGACGACACGCTCCTACGAGCAGTACTTC
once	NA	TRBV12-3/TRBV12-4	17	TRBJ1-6	CASSRGDGSSYNSPLHF	TGTGCCAGCAGTCGGGGGGACGGGAGCTCCTATAATTCACCCCTCCACTTT
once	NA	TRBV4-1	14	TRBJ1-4	CASSQDRSYEKLFF	TGCGCCAGCAGCCAAGATAGAAGCTATGAAAAACTGTTTTTT
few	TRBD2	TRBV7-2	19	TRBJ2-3	CASSSNGATSGESTDTQYF	TGTGCCAGCAGCTCCAATGGGGCCACTAGCGGGGAAAGCACAGATACGCAGTATTTT
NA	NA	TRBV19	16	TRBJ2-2	CASTVKGKTNTGELFF	TGTGCCAGTACAGTAAAAGGAAAGACGAACACCGGGGAGCTGTTTTTT
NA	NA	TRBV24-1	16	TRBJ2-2	CATSDLPRGGTGELFF	TGTGCCACCAGTGATTTGCCCAGGGGAGGAACCGGGGAGCTGTTTTTT
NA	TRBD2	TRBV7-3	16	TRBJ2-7	CASGRTSGSFPGEQYF	TGTGCCAGCGGGCGAACTAGCGGGAGTTTCCCGGGTGAGCAGTACTTC
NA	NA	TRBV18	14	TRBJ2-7	CASSSSDRNHEQYF	TGTGCCAGCTCATCCTCGGACAGAAACCACGAGCAGTACTTC
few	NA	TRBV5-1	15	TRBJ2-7	CASSSLPMTGRGQYF	TGCGCCAGCAGCTCTCTCCCCATGACAGGGAGGGGGCAGTACTTC
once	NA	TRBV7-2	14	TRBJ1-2	CASSSPTPTYGYTF	TGTGCCAGCAGCTCGCCGACACCGACCTATGGCTACACCTTC
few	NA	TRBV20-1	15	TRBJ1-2	CSASPPDSVVYGYTF	TGCAGTGCTAGCCCTCCGGACAGCGTCGTCTATGGCTACACCTTC